The entry that follows covers one T cell receptor (beta chain) sequence. Deletions cut 6 bases from V and 7 bases from J, with 18 bases between. Germline values: CDR1 MNHEY, CDR2 SVGAGI. The CDR3 length is 15 residues. In the original analysis: Estimation of nucleated cell counts relied on the amplification of reference gene primers. Sequencing was performed with immunoSEQ multiplex PCR; in TCRdb, only in-frame clones are kept and a portion is missing. V, J and clone size derive from that table, while D and trimming were established from the DNA sequence. The sample lists about 70,000 clones, around 84% occurring once. These data belong to a study of blood T cell repertoires in COVID-19. Turning to the study itself: Italy, Spain and the United States were the sources of the convalescent and acute COVID-19 samples. The analysed material was cDNA or gDNA that came from T cells, B-cell-depleted T cells, or PBMCs.

Source material: peripheral blood. The V and J genes are TRBV6-5 and TRBJ1-4; weak D call: TRBD1 (6 bases). The TCR sequence derives from a woman in her 70s with acute or convalescent COVID-19. This chain's CDR3 is CASRGGGLVFEKLFF. In DNA, the CDR3 is TGTGCCAGCAGAGGGGGGGGATTAGTCTTTGAAAAACTGTTTTTT.